Following are 18 T cell receptor beta chains from one sample sequenced in a study of blood T cell repertoires in COVID-19. Profiling relied on immunoSEQ multiplex PCR, and the TCRdb table lists in-frame clones only, not all of them. The sample has roughly 120,000 clones; 85% are singletons. Input material: peripheral blood. The receptors shown here come from a man in his 60s with acute or convalescent COVID-19.

The chain is built from TRBV6-2 or TRBV6-3 and TRBJ1-5, with 10 bases aligning to TRBD1. CDR3 length: 17 residues. Germline V CDR1 and CDR2: MNHEY, SVGEGT. Trimming took 0 bases from V and 7 from J; bases not matched to a gene: 9. CDR3: CASSYSRDRGFRQPQHF. For the CDR3, the DNA is TGTGCCAGCAGTTACTCGAGGGACAGGGGATTTCGGCAGCCCCAGCATTTT.

V is TRBV5-4 and J is TRBJ2-7; a weak D match, TRBD1 (6 bases). Germline V gene lookup returns CDR1 SGHNT and CDR2 YYREEE (reference sequence). The CDR3 runs 16 residues. V was shortened by 5 bases and J by 3 bases, with 21 bases between the two germline ends. DNA of the CDR3: TGTGCCAGCAGACCCCTGCCGGGACAAAGTTTCTACGAGCAGTACTTC. Its translation is CASRPLPGQSFYEQYF.

The chain employs TRBV3-1 (or the pseudogene TRBV3-2) and TRBJ1-2, with a weak D call TRBD1 (6 bases). The length of the CDR3 is 15 residues. V was clipped by 0 bases and J by 3 bases, with 11 bases between them. Germline V gene sequence: CDR1 LGHDT, CDR2 YNNKEL (reference sequence). The CDR3 protein is CASSQDRDTHYGYTF. The CDR3 nucleotides read TGTGCCAGCAGCCAAGACCGGGACACTCACTATGGCTACACCTTC.

The rearrangement links TRBV28 to TRBJ1-2, with 10 nucleotides matching TRBD1. Losses at the gene ends were 6 bases for V and 8 bases for J; bases not matched to a gene: 9. Germline CDR1 reads MDHEN; CDR2 reads SYDVKM. The CDR3 is 14 amino acids. In DNA form, the CDR3 reads TGTGCCAGCAGCCCCGGGACAGGGGTTGGCGGCTACACCTTC. Its translation: CASSPGTGVGGYTF.

The chain is built from TRBV10-3 and TRBJ1-3; 9 bases are a match to TRBD1. The CDR3 loop spans 14 amino acids. CDR1 and CDR2 from the germline V gene are ENHRY and SYGVKD. V dropped 5 bases and J dropped 7; count of bases not matched to a gene: 6. In nucleotides, the CDR3 is TGTGCCATCAGTATCGGGACAGGGAGGAACACCATATATTTT. The encoded protein is CAISIGTGRNTIYF.

V usage is TRBV28 and J usage is TRBJ1-4; D is perhaps TRBD1 (6 bases). This CDR3 is 13 amino acids long. Germline V CDR1 and CDR2: MDHEN, SYDVKM. V gave up 4 bases and J gave up 8 bases, with 11 bases separating them. CDR3 region: CASSSPQGEKLFF. The CDR3 DNA follows: TGTGCCAGCAGTTCTCCTCAGGGGGAAAAACTGTTTTTT. The entire variable domain, with the rest obtained from reference TRBV28 and TRBJ1-4, is as follows: DVKVTQSSRYLVKRTGEKVFLECVQDMDHENMFWYRQDPGLGLRLIYFSYDVKMKEKGDIPEGYSVSREKKERFSLILESASTNQTSMYLCASSSPQGEKLFFGSGTQLSVL.

The rearrangement links TRBV6-5 to TRBJ2-1; 7 nucleotides match TRBD1. This CDR3 is built from 13 residues. With 8 bases clipped from V and 4 bases from J, the junction kept 5 bases outside the gene matches. Germline CDR1 reads MNHEY; CDR2 reads SVGAGI. This CDR3 reads CASSDRLYNEQFF. The DNA of the CDR3 is TGTGCCAGCTCGGACAGGCTATACAATGAGCAGTTCTTC.

The CDR3 here is CASSLMGQGIQETQYF. CDR3 bases: TGTGCCAGCAGCTTAATGGGACAGGGTATTCAAGAGACCCAGTACTTC. The chain is built from TRBV7-2 and TRBJ2-5; 9 nucleotides agree with TRBD1. Germline V lookup: CDR1 SGHTA, CDR2 FQGNSA. The CDR3 totals 16 residues. J lost 2 bases, V lost 2 bases, and 6 bases had no gene match.

The chain couples TRBV27 to TRBJ1-2; TRBD1 agrees at 9 bases. V shed 6 bases, J shed 6 bases, and the junction held 8 bases outside the gene matches. The CDR3 sequence is 14 residues long. Germline CDR1 and CDR2: MNHEY and SMNVEV (reference sequence). DNA for the CDR3: TGTGCCAGCAGCCCGAGACAGGGGGGGAATGGCTACACCTTC. Translated: CASSPRQGGNGYTF.

V is TRBV4-3 and J is TRBJ2-1; 9 positions match TRBD2. This CDR3 contains 16 residues. Per germline, CDR1 LGHNA and CDR2 YSLEER. Unmatched junction bases numbered 4, after V lost 0 bases and J lost 4 bases. For the CDR3, the DNA is TGCGCCAGCAGCCAAGAGGTGCGGGAGGGGTACAATGAGCAGTTCTTC. Translation gives CASSQEVREGYNEQFF.

V gene TRBV24-1 combines with J gene TRBJ2-3; TRBD1 matches at 8 bases. CDR3 length: 15 amino acids. The J segment lost 2 bases and the V segment lost 4 bases, leaving 4 bases of the junction unmatched. The germline V gene has CDR1 KGHDR and CDR2 SFDVKD. Here the CDR3 DNA reads TGTGCCACCAGTGAGAACAGGGGGGCCACAGATACGCAGTATTTT. Translating gives CATSENRGATDTQYF.

The chain couples TRBV18 to TRBJ2-1, with D possibly matching TRBD2 (6 bases). Germline-derived CDR1 and CDR2 are KGHSH and LQKENI. The V end lost 3 bases, the J end lost 6 bases, and 15 bases lay between the germline ends. The CDR3 extends over 15 amino acids. Here the CDR3 DNA reads TGTGCCAGCTCACCTTTCGGGACTGGGAGCAATGAGCAGTTCTTC. Residues: CASSPFGTGSNEQFF.

The V gene is TRBV28, the J gene TRBJ2-7; 12 bases map to TRBD2. The CDR3 runs 16 residues. J gave up 3 bases and V 4 bases, and 7 bases lay outside the gene matches. Per germline, CDR1 MDHEN and CDR2 SYDVKM. CDR3 sequence (DNA): TGTGCCAGCAGTTCGGTGACTAGCGGGAGACTCTACGAGCAGTACTTC. Translated, it gives CASSSVTSGRLYEQYF.

The chain joins TRBV28 to TRBJ2-1, with 7 bases lining up with TRBD2. Trimming at V came to 4 bases and at J to 8 bases, leaving 11 bases not matched to a gene. The CDR3 is 15 amino acids. Germline V gene sequence: CDR1 MDHEN, CDR2 SYDVKM. The CDR3 DNA reads TGTGCCAGCAGTTACTCCCGGGGGGAATTCCATGAGCAGTTCTTC. Translation: CASSYSRGEFHEQFF.

This chain uses TRBV27 with TRBJ1-5; maybe TRBD1 (6 bases). This CDR3 is 15 amino acids long. The germline V and J ends were trimmed by 5 bases and 6 bases, with 17 bases remaining between them. The germline CDR1 and CDR2 sequences are MNHEY and SMNVEV (reference sequence). Here the CDR3 DNA reads TGTGCCAGCAGTCCCAGTGGACAGTGGGGTCAGCCCCAGCATTTT. This codes for CASSPSGQWGQPQHF.

The chain is built from TRBV27 and TRBJ2-3, with TRBD2 matching over 9 bases. The CDR3 contains 16 residues. Unmatched junction bases numbered 5, after V lost 4 bases and J lost 0 bases. Germline CDR1 MNHEY, CDR2 SMNVEV (reference sequence). CDR3 DNA sequence: TGTGCCAGCAGTTCTCTGGCGGGAGGGAGCACAGATACGCAGTATTTT. This translates into CASSSLAGGSTDTQYF.

This clone was recorded once. The chain is built from TRBV6-6 and TRBJ2-3; possibly TRBD2 for D (5 bases). CDR3 length: 13 amino acids. V dropped 6 bases and J dropped 3 bases, with 10 bases sitting between them. Germline CDR1 reads MNHNY; CDR2 reads SVGAGI (reference sequence). This CDR3 is CASRHGETDTQYF. The CDR3 bases are TGTGCCAGCAGACACGGGGAGACAGATACGCAGTATTTT.

The chain has TRBV5-1 and TRBJ1-1; TRBD1 might be the D (6 bases). Germline lookup yields CDR1 SGHRS and CDR2 YFSETQ. The CDR3 spans 13 residues. V was trimmed by 3 bases and J by 0 bases, leaving 6 bases between them. The CDR3 DNA sequence: TGCGCCAGCAGCTCAGGGGTGAACACTGAAGCTTTCTTT. Its translation is CASSSGVNTEAFF.